This entry lists 31 T cell receptor beta chains sequenced from one sample in a study of pediatric ulcerative colitis. Assay: immunoSEQ multiplex PCR; the TCRdb copy retains only in-frame clones and omits some. Among over 15,000 clones listed, just under 75% were seen once. One to two pinch biopsies were taken from the rectum during colonoscopy. The sample consisted of gut tissue. The receptors come from a boy aged 5-17 years with moderate ulcerative colitis.

This clone is termed medium-sized. V usage is TRBV10-3 and J usage is TRBJ2-7, with D tentatively TRBD2 (6 bases). Looked up from germline, CDR1 is ENHRY and CDR2 is SYGVKD. V was cut by 0 bases and J by 7 bases, with 16 bases left in between. The length of the CDR3 is 15 residues. CDR3 coding DNA: TGTGCCATCAGTGAGTCGATGCGGGGCCCGGGAGAGCAGTACTTC. Its translation: CAISESMRGPGEQYF.

This rearrangement joins TRBV4-1 to TRBJ2-1, with no clear D. V lost 4 bases, J lost 5 bases, and 15 bases lay in between. This CDR3 contains 15 residues. Germline V gene lookup returns CDR1 MGHRA and CDR2 YSYEKL. DNA of the CDR3: TGCGCCAGCAGCCTCCTAGGGCCAGCGAACAATGAGCAGTTCTTC. Residues: CASSLLGPANNEQFF.

The chain employs TRBV6-5 and TRBJ1-2, with 8 bases that match TRBD1. In germline, CDR1 is MNHEY, CDR2 SVGAGI. V was clipped by 7 bases and J by 2 bases; unmatched bases: 6. The CDR3 spans 14 residues. The CDR3 DNA sequence: TGTGCCAGCACCCCAGGGGGCAGAAACTATGGCTACACCTTC. This sequence encodes CASTPGGRNYGYTF.

V and J are TRBV6-4 and TRBJ1-2; D is unresolved. CDR3 size: 9 residues. The V and J ends lost 11 bases and 5 bases respectively, with 6 bases between them. Germline CDR1 is MRHNA and CDR2 is SNTAGT. CDR3 sequence reads: CARAYGYTF. CDR3 bases: TGTGCCCGGGCGTATGGCTACACCTTC.

CDR3 DNA sequence: TGTGCCAGCAGTGAATTAATTGGGACGGTCTATGGCTACACCTTC. This translates into CASSELIGTVYGYTF. This chain joins TRBV25-1 and TRBJ1-2; tentatively, D is TRBD1 (5 bases). Trimming took off 1 base at V and 4 bases at J, with 13 bases between the two ends. The CDR3 spans 15 residues. From germline, CDR1 is MGHDK and CDR2 SYGVNS.

V usage is TRBV6-1 and J usage is TRBJ2-5; D unresolved. V lost 4 bases and J 1 base, leaving 16 bases between the germline ends. The CDR3 runs 16 residues. Germline loops: CDR1 MNHNS, CDR2 SASEGT. Here the CDR3 reads CASSVRQAEFQETQYF. The DNA of the CDR3 is TGTGCCAGCAGTGTAAGGCAGGCCGAATTCCAAGAGACCCAGTACTTC.

V usage is TRBV7-2 and J usage is TRBJ2-1; the match to TRBD1 covers 9 bases. Germline assignment: CDR1 SGHTA and CDR2 FQGNSA. The CDR3 covers 13 residues. Unmatched junction bases numbered 1, after V lost 8 bases and J lost 2 bases. In DNA, the CDR3 is TGTGCCAGCCGGGACAGGGCCTACAATGAGCAGTTCTTC. This gives the protein CASRDRAYNEQFF.

This clone is medium-sized within its sample. V gene TRBV19 combines with J gene TRBJ2-1; D could derive from TRBD1 or TRBD2 (5 bases each). The CDR3 is 15 residues long. CDR1 and CDR2 (germline): LNHDA, SQIVND (reference sequence). Trimming removed 3 bases from V and 2 bases from J, with 11 bases in between. CDR3 sequence: CASSMGTNAYNEQFF. The CDR3, as DNA: TGTGCCAGTAGTATGGGGACCAACGCCTACAATGAGCAGTTCTTC.

This chain joins TRBV7-3 and TRBJ1-2; D unclear. The V gene's germline CDR1 is SGHTA and CDR2 FQGTGA. Deletions cut 4 bases from V and 0 bases from J, with 18 bases between. The CDR3 loop spans 17 amino acids. The CDR3 DNA reads TGTGCCAGCAGCTATAGCCCCCCGGCTCCCACTAACTATGGCTACACCTTC. Its protein product is CASSYSPPAPTNYGYTF.

V and J are TRBV6-6 and TRBJ2-1, with 8 bases that match TRBD2. There are 14 residues in the CDR3. Germline V gene lookup returns CDR1 MNHNY and CDR2 SVGAGI (reference sequence). The V gene end was trimmed by 2 bases and the J gene end by 6 bases; junction bases not matched to a gene: 3. The chain's CDR3 is CASSYGTRVNEQFF. In DNA, the CDR3 is TGTGCCAGCAGTTACGGGACTAGGGTCAATGAGCAGTTCTTC.

This chain uses TRBV19 with TRBJ2-1, with 13 bases lining up with TRBD2. Trimming removed 4 bases from V and 9 bases from J; junction bases left unmatched: 9. This CDR3 contains 16 residues. Germline CDR1 LNHDA, CDR2 SQIVND (reference sequence). The CDR3: CASSTGTSGALFEQFF. The CDR3 DNA reads TGTGCCAGTAGTACCGGGACTAGCGGGGCCCTTTTTGAGCAGTTCTTC.

The CDR3 sequence: CSVVVGPAFF. In nucleotides, the CDR3 is TGCAGCGTTGTGGTGGGGCCAGCTTTCTTT. The chain has TRBV29-1 and TRBJ1-1; TRBD1 might be the D (5 bases). V lost 4 bases and J lost 10, with 10 bases in between. CDR1 SQVTM and CDR2 ANQGSEA come from the germline V gene. This CDR3 has 10 residues.

The rearrangement links TRBV14 to TRBJ2-7; D gene uncertain. Looked up from germline, CDR1 is SGHDN and CDR2 is FVKESK. Trimming shortened V by 0 bases and J by 5 bases, and 8 bases separated the two germline ends. There are 13 residues in the CDR3. Here the CDR3 reads CASSQDQSHEQYF. In nucleotides, the CDR3 is TGTGCCAGCAGCCAAGATCAATCCCACGAGCAGTACTTC.

This clone was counted once. The chain carries TRBV5-5 and TRBJ1-2; D unresolved. Trimming left V 3 bases short and J 4 bases short, with 19 bases between. The length of the CDR3 is 16 residues. The V gene's germline CDR1 is SGHKS and CDR2 YYEKEE (reference sequence). This chain's CDR3 is CASSSSDSWEIYGYTF. For the CDR3, the DNA is TGTGCCAGCAGCTCGTCGGATTCGTGGGAAATCTATGGCTACACCTTC.

The rearrangement joins TRBV5-1 to TRBJ2-3; unclear D gene. The CDR3 contains 14 residues. Germline V gene lookup returns CDR1 SGHRS and CDR2 YFSETQ. With 3 bases removed from V and 5 bases from J, the gap between germline ends came to 13 bases. This CDR3 is CASSSTPDGDTQYF. Here the CDR3 DNA reads TGCGCCAGCAGCTCGACCCCGGATGGAGATACGCAGTATTTT.

This clone was picked up a small number of times. J is TRBJ1-5 and V is TRBV5-4, with D perhaps matching TRBD1 (5 bases). From germline, CDR1 is SGHNT and CDR2 YYREEE (reference sequence). V was clipped by 4 bases and J by 2 bases, with 10 bases between them. There are 14 residues in the CDR3. The DNA of the CDR3 is TGTGCCAGCAGCGTTCAGGGAGGCAATCAGCCCCAGCATTTT. This translates into CASSVQGGNQPQHF. Full variable domain (remainder filled in from reference TRBV5-4 and TRBJ1-5): ETGVTQSPTHLIKTRGQQVTLRCSSQSGHNTVSWYQQALGQGPQFIFQYYREEENGRGNFPPRFSGLQFPNYSSELNVNALELDDSALYLCASSVQGGNQPQHFGDGTRLSIL.

The gene calls are TRBV7-9 and TRBJ2-2; D possibly corresponds to TRBD1 (6 bases). Germline CDR1 is SEHNR and CDR2 is FQNEAQ (reference sequence). V gave up 5 bases and J gave up 3 bases, with 13 bases separating them. This CDR3 is 15 amino acids long. As DNA, the CDR3 is TGTGCCAGCAGCCCAGGGGATTGGGACACCGGGGAGCTGTTTTTT. Protein: CASSPGDWDTGELFF. Drawing the rest from reference TRBV7-9 and TRBJ2-2, the complete variable domain is DTGVSQNPRHKITKRGQNVTFRCDPISEHNRLYWYRQTLGQGPEFLTYFQNEAQLEKSRLLSDRFSAERPKGSFSTLEIQRTEQGDSAMYLCASSPGDWDTGELFFGEGSRLTVL.

This clone has just a few counts. The V gene is TRBV5-1, the J gene TRBJ2-3; D unresolved. Trimming took off 6 bases at V and 0 bases at J, with 8 bases between the two ends. Looked up from germline, CDR1 is SGHRS and CDR2 is YFSETQ. This CDR3 spans 13 amino acids. The CDR3 DNA reads TGCGCCAGCACGGGCGCGAGCACAGATACGCAGTATTTT. Translated: CASTGASTDTQYF.

V usage is TRBV9 and J usage is TRBJ2-2; D is uncertain. CDR3 length: 12 residues. Germline CDR1 is SGDLS and CDR2 is YYNGEE. The germline V and J ends were trimmed by 3 bases and 7 bases, with 7 bases remaining between them. As DNA, the CDR3 is TGTGCCAGCAGCGGACTCCACGGGGAGCTGTTTTTT. Translating it yields CASSGLHGELFF. Variable domain in full (rest from reference TRBV9 and TRBJ2-2): DSGVTQTPKHLITATGQRVTLRCSPRSGDLSVYWYQQSLDQGLQFLIQYYNGEERAKGNILERFSAQQFPDLHSELNLSSLELGDSALYFCASSGLHGELFFGEGSRLTVL.

The rearrangement uses TRBV6-1 and TRBJ2-7; TRBD1 aligns across 7 bases. Losses at the gene ends were 3 bases for V and 4 bases for J; bases not matched to a gene: 12. Germline assignment: CDR1 MNHNS and CDR2 SASEGT. This CDR3 has 16 residues. CDR3 in amino acids: CASSDWLRGRTYEQYF. CDR3 nucleotides: TGTGCCAGCAGTGACTGGCTTAGGGGGCGAACATACGAGCAGTACTTC.

This clone was recorded only once. The chain has TRBV7-2 and TRBJ1-4; TRBD1 agrees at 9 bases. In germline, CDR1 is SGHTA, CDR2 FQGNSA. The trim removed 4 bases at V and 8 bases at J, leaving 14 bases unmatched. This CDR3 has 17 amino acids. This CDR3 is CASSSVGQGWSDEKLFF. CDR3 nucleotides: TGTGCCAGCAGCTCGGTGGGACAGGGTTGGAGTGACGAAAAACTGTTTTTT.

This chain joins TRBV20-1 and TRBJ1-2; the D is unclear. V dropped 7 bases and J dropped 5 bases, with 5 bases sitting between them. From germline, CDR1 is DFQATT and CDR2 SNEGSKA (reference sequence). This CDR3 is built from 9 residues. CDR3: CSGAYGYTF. CDR3 DNA sequence: TGCAGTGGGGCGTATGGCTACACCTTC.

The chain has TRBV7-2 and TRBJ2-1; D is perhaps TRBD1 (6 bases). The V gene's germline CDR1 is SGHTA and CDR2 FQGNSA. The CDR3 contains 15 residues. Trimming cost V 4 bases and J 4 bases, with 14 bases left between them. CDR3 coding DNA: TGTGCCAGCAGCTCCCAGGGGTGGACTTACAATGAGCAGTTCTTC. Amino acid sequence: CASSSQGWTYNEQFF.

The chain is built from TRBV6-1 and TRBJ1-5, with D hard to call. V was cut by 0 bases and J by 2 bases, with 8 bases left in between. Germline-derived CDR1 and CDR2 are MNHNS and SASEGT. This CDR3 region has 15 residues. CDR3 bases: TGTGCCAGCAGTGAAGCGCTGGGTGGCAATCAGCCCCAGCATTTT. This gives the protein CASSEALGGNQPQHF.

The rearrangement links TRBV30 to TRBJ2-7, with D unresolved. The CDR3 runs to 14 residues. Trimming stripped 3 bases from V and 2 bases from J, with 14 bases between. Germline V gene sequence: CDR1 GTSNPN, CDR2 SVGIG (reference sequence). This CDR3 is CAWRPPRSPYEQYF. CDR3 nucleotide sequence: TGTGCCTGGAGGCCACCGAGATCCCCCTACGAGCAGTACTTC.

The chain is built from TRBV5-8 and TRBJ2-3; 15 bases match TRBD2. The CDR3 contains 18 residues. Trimming cost V 3 bases and J 1 base; bases outside gene matches: 6. Germline V lookup: CDR1 SGHTS, CDR2 YDEGEE. The chain's CDR3 is CASSSGLAGGQGTDTQYF. The CDR3 nucleotides read TGTGCCAGCAGCTCGGGACTAGCGGGGGGCCAAGGCACAGATACGCAGTATTTT.

The chain carries TRBV18 and TRBJ2-3; no clear D. V was clipped by 0 bases and J by 0 bases, with 10 bases between them. The CDR3 consists of 16 residues. Germline values: CDR1 KGHSH, CDR2 LQKENI. CDR3 protein: CASSPPRVASTDTQYF. DNA for the CDR3: TGTGCCAGCTCACCACCGAGAGTCGCTAGCACAGATACGCAGTATTTT. The whole variable domain, filled in from reference TRBV18 and TRBJ2-3, reads NAGVMQNPRHLVRRRGQEARLRCSPMKGHSHVYWYRQLPEEGLKFMVYLQKENIIDESGMPKERFSAEFPKEGPSILRIQQVVRGDSAAYFCASSPPRVASTDTQYFGPGTRLTVL.

The rearrangement uses TRBV19 and TRBJ1-6; D might be TRBD1 (5 bases). Trimming cost V 5 bases and J 1 base, with 9 bases left between them. This CDR3 spans 15 amino acids. Germline-derived CDR1 and CDR2 are LNHDA and SQIVND (reference sequence). The CDR3 DNA sequence: TGTGCCAGTAGTGGGGGAGCGTCCTATAATTCACCCCTCCACTTT. Its translation is CASSGGASYNSPLHF. Full variable domain (remainder filled in from reference TRBV19 and TRBJ1-6): DGGITQSPKYLFRKEGQNVTLSCEQNLNHDAMYWYRQDPGQGLRLIYYSQIVNDFQKGDIAEGYSVSREKKESFPLTVTSAQKNPTAFYLCASSGGASYNSPLHFGNGTRLTVT.

The chain joins TRBV7-9 to TRBJ2-7; the D gene could be TRBD1 or TRBD2 (5 bases each). The CDR3 runs 15 residues. V dropped 6 bases and J dropped 0 bases, with 15 bases sitting between them. CDR1 SEHNR and CDR2 FQNEAQ come from the germline V gene (reference sequence). CDR3 sequence: CASSDRGAGSYEQYF. The DNA for the CDR3 is TGTGCCAGCAGTGATAGAGGGGCGGGCTCCTACGAGCAGTACTTC. Full variable domain (remainder filled in from reference TRBV7-9 and TRBJ2-7): DTGVSQNPRHKITKRGQNVTFRCDPISEHNRLYWYRQTLGQGPEFLTYFQNEAQLEKSRLLSDRFSAERPKGSFSTLEIQRTEQGDSAMYLCASSDRGAGSYEQYFGPGTRLTVT.

This chain joins TRBV20-1 and TRBJ1-1; D gene unclear. The V end lost 8 bases, the J end lost 7 bases, and 5 bases lay between the germline ends. In germline, CDR1 is DFQATT, CDR2 SNEGSKA (reference sequence). This CDR3 comprises 8 residues. CDR3 loop: CSSFEAFF. The CDR3 DNA is TGCAGTTCCTTTGAAGCTTTCTTT.

This clone was seen a few times. The J gene is TRBJ1-6, the V gene TRBV2; no reliable D call. CDR3 size: 13 residues. V lost 4 bases, J lost 8 bases, and 9 bases lay in between. The V gene's germline CDR1 is SNHLY and CDR2 FYNNEI. Here the CDR3 DNA reads TGTGCCAGCAGTGCTCTTTTGGATTCACCCCTCCACTTT. As protein: CASSALLDSPLHF.